Listed here are 2 T cell receptor beta chains from one sample, sequenced in a study of T cell clones after liver transplantation (dated by TCRdb to the late 2010s). The library was made by the immunoSEQ multiplex PCR assay. TCRdb mirrors the immuneACCESS table, restricted to in-frame sequences. Some clones are absent from its copies; in checked studies, under half trace to an unresolved V gene, and the reason for the others is unknown. The sample yields approximately 65,000 clones; about 92% were counted once. The ten largest clones represent roughly 0.98% of the sample. The sample in question was CD4+ T cells from blood, obtained about 26 months after liver transplant. The origin of the receptors is a human patient who received a liver transplant. The graft donor may be the source of some T cells after a transplant.

Written as DNA, the CDR3 is TGTGCCAGCAGTTCCACGTTCCGGGGCAATGAGCAGTTCTTC. It translates to CASSSTFRGNEQFF. The genes are TRBV6-5 and TRBJ2-1; tentative D call: TRBD2 (5 bases). V shed 4 bases and J shed 6 bases, with 13 bases lying between them. The CDR3 loop spans 14 amino acids. Germline lookup yields CDR1 MNHEY and CDR2 SVGAGI.

This clone was recorded once. V and J are TRBV27 and TRBJ2-7, with D perhaps assigned TRBD1 or TRBD2 (6 bases each). There are 13 residues in the CDR3. Germline V gene data show CDR1 as MNHEY and CDR2 as SMNVEV (reference sequence). V shed 2 bases and J shed 5 bases, with 10 bases lying between them. DNA for the CDR3: TGTGCCAGCAGTTTACGGGGGCAGGACGAGCAGTACTTC. It specifies CASSLRGQDEQYF.